Listed here are 2 T cell receptor beta chains from one sample, sequenced in a study of blood T cell repertoires in COVID-19. Libraries were prepared by immunoSEQ multiplex PCR; TCRdb keeps only in-frame clonotypes and omits some of them. This sample has hundreds of thousands of clones, with 89% found just once. The specimen sequenced was PBMCs or T cells enriched from blood (not recorded which). The source is a woman aged 40 to 50 who had recovered from COVID-19.

V usage is TRBV19 and J usage is TRBJ1-5; 8 nucleotides agree with TRBD1. The CDR3 has 14 amino acids. The V gene's germline CDR1 is LNHDA and CDR2 SQIVND (reference sequence). V lost 7 bases, J lost 2 bases, and 4 bases stayed unmatched. CDR3 loop: CASTRGQGNQPQHF. CDR3 DNA sequence: TGTGCCAGTACAAGGGGACAGGGCAATCAGCCCCAGCATTTT.

This rearrangement joins TRBV3-1 (or the pseudogene TRBV3-2) to TRBJ2-7; D unclear. V was pared by 3 bases and J by 0 bases, with 9 bases between. CDR1 and CDR2 from the germline V gene are LGHDT and YNNKEL (reference sequence). The CDR3 covers 14 residues. CDR3 protein: CASSQQLASYEQYF. DNA for the CDR3: TGTGCCAGCAGCCAGCAGTTAGCCTCCTACGAGCAGTACTTC.